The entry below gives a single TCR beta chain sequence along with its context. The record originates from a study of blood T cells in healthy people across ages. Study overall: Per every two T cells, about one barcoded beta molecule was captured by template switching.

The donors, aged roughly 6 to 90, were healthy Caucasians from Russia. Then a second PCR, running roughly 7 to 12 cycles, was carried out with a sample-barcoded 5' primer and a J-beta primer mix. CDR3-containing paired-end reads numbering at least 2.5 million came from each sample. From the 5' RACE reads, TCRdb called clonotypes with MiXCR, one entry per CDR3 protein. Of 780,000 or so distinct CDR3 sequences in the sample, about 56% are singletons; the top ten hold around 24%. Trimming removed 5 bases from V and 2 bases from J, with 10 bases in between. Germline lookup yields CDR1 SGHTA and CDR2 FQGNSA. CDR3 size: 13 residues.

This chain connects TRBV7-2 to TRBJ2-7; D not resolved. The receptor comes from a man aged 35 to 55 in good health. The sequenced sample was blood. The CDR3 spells CASSVLGTYEQYF. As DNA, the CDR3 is TGTGCCAGCAGCGTCCTGGGTACCTACGAGCAGTACTTC.